The 8 T cell receptor beta chains listed next were all sequenced from one sample in a study of identical twins. One entry per CDR3 protein, called by TCRdb with MiXCR from the 5' RACE reads. Here the sample spans 1.5 million or so distinct CDR3 sequences, 25% to 35% being singletons. Sequencing input: cord blood. These receptors were obtained from a newborn girl in good health.

CDR3 nucleotide sequence: TGCGCCAGCAGCTTGGCTGACCACTACAATGAGCAGTACTTC. Translated, it gives CASSLADHYNEQYF. J is TRBJ2-1 and V is TRBV5-1, with D unclear. TRBJ2-7 explains the end of the DNA better; the J call may be wrong. The CDR3 sequence is 14 residues long. CDR1 SGHRS and CDR2 YFSETQ come from the germline V gene.

The chain joins TRBV10-3 to TRBJ1-1; TRBD1 agrees at 9 bases. The germline V gene has CDR1 ENHRY and CDR2 SYGVKD. CDR3 length: 14 residues. Trimming removed 6 bases from V and 4 bases from J; junction bases left unmatched: 6. The CDR3 DNA reads TGTGCCATCAGAGTACAGGGGGCGCGCACTGAAGCTTTCTTT. Translating gives CAIRVQGARTEAFF.

This clonotype was seen only once. V gene TRBV10-3 combines with J gene TRBJ1-1; D call uncertain. V was trimmed by 0 bases and J by 4 bases, leaving 6 bases between them. Germline values: CDR1 ENHRY, CDR2 SYGVKD. This CDR3 has 13 amino acids. CDR3 nucleotides: TGTGCCATCAGTGAGTCGGGATTCACTGAAGCTTTCTTT. Its translation: CAISESGFTEAFF.

The sample holds many counts of this clonotype. The chain couples TRBV6-5 to TRBJ2-7; D ambiguous. Per the germline V gene, CDR1 is MNHEY and CDR2 is SVGAGI. The ends were cut back, 2 bases at V and 2 bases at J, with 7 bases in the middle. The CDR3 sequence is 13 residues long. CDR3 sequence: CASSYGRTYEQYF. CDR3 in DNA: TGTGCCAGCAGTTACGGCAGGACCTACGAGCAGTACTTC.

This clonotype has just a few counts. The gene calls are TRBV12-3 or TRBV12-4 and TRBJ2-4; perhaps TRBD1 as D (8 bases). The CDR3 contains 17 residues. Deletions cut 5 bases from V and 8 bases from J, with 25 bases between. The CDR3 DNA reads TGTGCCAGCAGTAGAGGGTTATGGAACAGGGGGGGGGACATTCAGTACTTC. Residues: CASSRGLWNRGGDIQYF.

The table lists this clonotype with a few counts. The chain recombines TRBV20-1 with TRBJ2-6, with TRBD2 identical over 7 bases. The V and J ends lost 2 bases and 1 base, in that order; junction bases with no gene match: 2. The V gene's germline CDR1 is DFQATT and CDR2 SNEGSKA (reference sequence). The CDR3 consists of 15 residues. This CDR3 is CSARRLASGANVLTF. The CDR3 nucleotides are TGCAGTGCTAGACGACTAGCTTCTGGGGCCAACGTCCTGACTTTC.

The chain joins TRBV5-1 to TRBJ2-3; 9 nucleotides line up with TRBD1. From germline, CDR1 is SGHRS and CDR2 YFSETQ. J was trimmed by 4 bases and V by 2 bases; bases with no gene match: 5. The CDR3 has 15 residues. The CDR3 sequence is CASSLAGTGSDTQYF. CDR3 DNA sequence: TGCGCCAGCAGCTTAGCCGGGACAGGGTCAGATACGCAGTATTTT.

The table lists this clonotype with a few counts. J is TRBJ2-5 and V is TRBV21-1; the table's D call TRBD1 went unverified against the DNA. TRBV21-1 is annotated as a pseudogene. This CDR3 comprises 16 residues. CDR3 nucleotides: TGTGCCAGCAGCCACGGGGACACCTCGGAGGTAGAGACCCAGTACTTC. It is translated as CASSHGDTSEVETQYF.